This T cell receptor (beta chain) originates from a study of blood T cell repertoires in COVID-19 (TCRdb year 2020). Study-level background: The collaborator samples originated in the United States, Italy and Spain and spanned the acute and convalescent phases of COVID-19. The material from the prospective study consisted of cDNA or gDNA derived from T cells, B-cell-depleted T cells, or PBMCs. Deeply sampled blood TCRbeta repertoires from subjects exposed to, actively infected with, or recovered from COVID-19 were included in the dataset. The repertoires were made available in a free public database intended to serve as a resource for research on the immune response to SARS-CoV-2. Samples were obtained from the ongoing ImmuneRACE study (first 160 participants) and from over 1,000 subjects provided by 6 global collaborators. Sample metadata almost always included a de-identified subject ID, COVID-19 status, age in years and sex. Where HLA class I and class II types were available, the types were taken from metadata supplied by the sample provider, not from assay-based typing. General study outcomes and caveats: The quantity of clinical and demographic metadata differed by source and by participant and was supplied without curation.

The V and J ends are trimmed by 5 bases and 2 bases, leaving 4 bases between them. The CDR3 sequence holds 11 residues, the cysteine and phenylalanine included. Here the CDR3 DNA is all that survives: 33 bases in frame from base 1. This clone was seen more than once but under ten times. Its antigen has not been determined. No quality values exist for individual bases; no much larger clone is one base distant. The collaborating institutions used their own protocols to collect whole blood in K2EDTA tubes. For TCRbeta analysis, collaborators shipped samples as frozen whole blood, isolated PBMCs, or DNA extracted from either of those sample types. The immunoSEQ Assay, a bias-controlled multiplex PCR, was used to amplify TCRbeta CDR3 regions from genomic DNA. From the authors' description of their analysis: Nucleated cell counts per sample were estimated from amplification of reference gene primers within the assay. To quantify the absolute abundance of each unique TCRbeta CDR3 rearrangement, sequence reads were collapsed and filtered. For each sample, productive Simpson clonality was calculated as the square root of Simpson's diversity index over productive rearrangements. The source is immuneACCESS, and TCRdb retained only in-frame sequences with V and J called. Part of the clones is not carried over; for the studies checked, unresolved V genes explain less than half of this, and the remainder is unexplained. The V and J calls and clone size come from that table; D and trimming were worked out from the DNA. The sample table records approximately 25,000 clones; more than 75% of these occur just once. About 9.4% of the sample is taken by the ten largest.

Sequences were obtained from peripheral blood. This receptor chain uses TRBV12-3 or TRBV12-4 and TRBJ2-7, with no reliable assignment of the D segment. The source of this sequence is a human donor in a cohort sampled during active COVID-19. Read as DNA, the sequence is TGTGCCAGCAGTATCGCCTACGAGCAGTACTTC. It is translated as CASSIAYEQYF.